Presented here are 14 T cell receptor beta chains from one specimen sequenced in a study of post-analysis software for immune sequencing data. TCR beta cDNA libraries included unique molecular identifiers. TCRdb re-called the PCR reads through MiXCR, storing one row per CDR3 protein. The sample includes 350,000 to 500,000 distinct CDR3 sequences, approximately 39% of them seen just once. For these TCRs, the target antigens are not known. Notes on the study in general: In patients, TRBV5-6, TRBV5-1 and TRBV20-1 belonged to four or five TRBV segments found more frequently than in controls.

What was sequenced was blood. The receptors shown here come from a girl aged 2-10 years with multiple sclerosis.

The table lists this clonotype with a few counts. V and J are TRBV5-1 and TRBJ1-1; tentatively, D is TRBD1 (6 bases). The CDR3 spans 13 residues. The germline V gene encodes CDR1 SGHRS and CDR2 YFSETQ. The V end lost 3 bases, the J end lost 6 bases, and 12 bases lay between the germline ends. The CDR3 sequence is CASSSYDRSEAFF. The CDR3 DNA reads TGCGCCAGCAGCTCGTATGACAGGTCTGAAGCTTTCTTT.

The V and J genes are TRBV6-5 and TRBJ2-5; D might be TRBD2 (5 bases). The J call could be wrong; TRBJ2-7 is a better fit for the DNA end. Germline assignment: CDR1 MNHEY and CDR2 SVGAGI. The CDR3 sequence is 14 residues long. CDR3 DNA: TGTGCCAGCAGTCCTAGCTTCCATTTGGACGAGCAGTACTTC. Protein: CASSPSFHLDEQYF.

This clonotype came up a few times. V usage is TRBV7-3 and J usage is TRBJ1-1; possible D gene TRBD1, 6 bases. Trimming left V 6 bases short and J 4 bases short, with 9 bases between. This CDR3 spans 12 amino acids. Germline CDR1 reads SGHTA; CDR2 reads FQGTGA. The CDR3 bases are TGTGCCAGCAGGGGGGCAGGCACTGAAGCTTTCTTT. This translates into CASRGAGTEAFF.

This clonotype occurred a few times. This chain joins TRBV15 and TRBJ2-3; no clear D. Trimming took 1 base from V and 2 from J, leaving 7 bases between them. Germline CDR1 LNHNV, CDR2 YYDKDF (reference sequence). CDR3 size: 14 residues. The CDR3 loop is CATSRGDITDTQYF. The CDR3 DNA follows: TGTGCCACCAGCAGAGGAGATATCACAGATACGCAGTATTTT. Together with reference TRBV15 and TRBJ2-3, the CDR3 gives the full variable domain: DAMVIQNPRYQVTQFGKPVTLSCSQTLNHNVMYWYQQKSSQAPKLLFHYYDKDFNNEADTPDNFQSRRPNTSFCFLDIRSPGLGDTAMYLCATSRGDITDTQYFGPGTRLTVL.

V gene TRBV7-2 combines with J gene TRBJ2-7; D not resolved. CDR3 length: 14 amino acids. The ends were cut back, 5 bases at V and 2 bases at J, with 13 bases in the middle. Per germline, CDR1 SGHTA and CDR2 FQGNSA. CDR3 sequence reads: CASSRDFQPYEQYF. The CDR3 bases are TGTGCCAGCAGCCGCGACTTTCAACCCTACGAGCAGTACTTC.

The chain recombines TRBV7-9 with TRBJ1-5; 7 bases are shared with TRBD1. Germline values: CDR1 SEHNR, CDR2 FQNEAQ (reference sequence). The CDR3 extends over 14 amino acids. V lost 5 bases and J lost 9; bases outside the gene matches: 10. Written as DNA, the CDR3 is TGTGCCAGCAGCGGAGACACAGGGGTTGGGCCCCAGCATTTT. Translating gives CASSGDTGVGPQHF.

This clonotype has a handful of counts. For the CDR3, the DNA is TGCAGCGTTGGGGCGACGGATGCTAGAAACTATGGCTACACCTTC. Its protein product is CSVGATDARNYGYTF. V is TRBV29-1 and J is TRBJ1-2, with D uncertain. CDR1 is SQVTM and CDR2 is ANQGSEA in the germline V gene. The CDR3 length is 15 residues. The ends were cut back, 4 bases at V and 2 bases at J, with 17 bases in the middle.

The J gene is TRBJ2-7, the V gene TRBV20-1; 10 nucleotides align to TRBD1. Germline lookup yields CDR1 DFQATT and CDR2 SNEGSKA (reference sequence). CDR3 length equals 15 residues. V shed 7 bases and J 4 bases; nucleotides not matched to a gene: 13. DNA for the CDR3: TGCAGTGGTCGGGACAGGGGCTGGCTTAGATACGAGCAGTACTTC. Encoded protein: CSGRDRGWLRYEQYF.

DNA of the CDR3: TGTGCCAGCACAACCCCCGGACTCTCTTCCTACGAGCAGTACTTC. It yields the protein CASTTPGLSSYEQYF. This chain uses TRBV28 with TRBJ2-7; perhaps TRBD2 as D (5 bases). V was pared by 7 bases and J by 1 base, with 17 bases between. This CDR3 spans 15 amino acids. Germline V CDR1 and CDR2: MDHEN, SYDVKM.

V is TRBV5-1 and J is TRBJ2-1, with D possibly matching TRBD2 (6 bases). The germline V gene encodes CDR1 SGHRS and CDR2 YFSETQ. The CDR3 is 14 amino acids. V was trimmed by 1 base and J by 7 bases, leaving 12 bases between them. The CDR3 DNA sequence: TGCGCCAGCAGCTTGACGGCGGGGTCGAATGAGCAGTTCTTC. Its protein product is CASSLTAGSNEQFF.

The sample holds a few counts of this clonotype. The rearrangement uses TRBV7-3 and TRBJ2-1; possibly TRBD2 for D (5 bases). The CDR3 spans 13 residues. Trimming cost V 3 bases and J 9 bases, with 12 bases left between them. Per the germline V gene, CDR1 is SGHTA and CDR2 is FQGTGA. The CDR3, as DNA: TGTGCCAGCAGCTTTTCAGGCAGCGGTGAGCAGTTCTTC. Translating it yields CASSFSGSGEQFF. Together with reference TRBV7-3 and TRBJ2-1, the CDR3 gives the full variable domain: GAGVSQTPSNKVTEKGKYVELRCDPISGHTALYWYRQSLGQGPEFLIYFQGTGAADDSGLPNDRFFAVRPEGSVSTLKIQRTERGDSAVYLCASSFSGSGEQFFGPGTRLTVL.

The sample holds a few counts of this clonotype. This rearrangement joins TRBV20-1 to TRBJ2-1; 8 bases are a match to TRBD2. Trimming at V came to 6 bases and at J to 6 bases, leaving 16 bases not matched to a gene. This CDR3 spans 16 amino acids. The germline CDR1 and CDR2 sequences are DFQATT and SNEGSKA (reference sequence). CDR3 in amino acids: CSARGAGLVLFNEQFF. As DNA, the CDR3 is TGCAGTGCACGGGGGGCGGGACTAGTTCTTTTCAATGAGCAGTTCTTC.

CDR3 loop: CASSLEGQRESHFQQYF. The CDR3 DNA follows: TGTGCCAGCAGCTTAGAAGGGCAGCGGGAGTCCCACTTCCAGCAGTACTTC. The gene calls are TRBV7-2 and TRBJ2-7; 8 bases match TRBD2. Germline V CDR1 and CDR2: SGHTA, FQGNSA. The CDR3 covers 17 residues. J lost 8 bases, V lost 1 base, and 16 bases had no gene match.

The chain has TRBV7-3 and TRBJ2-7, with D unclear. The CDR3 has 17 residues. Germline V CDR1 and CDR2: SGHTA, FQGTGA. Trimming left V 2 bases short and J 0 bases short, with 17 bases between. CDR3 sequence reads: CASSLSWARWVSYEQYF. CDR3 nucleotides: TGTGCCAGCAGCTTATCTTGGGCCAGGTGGGTCTCCTACGAGCAGTACTTC.